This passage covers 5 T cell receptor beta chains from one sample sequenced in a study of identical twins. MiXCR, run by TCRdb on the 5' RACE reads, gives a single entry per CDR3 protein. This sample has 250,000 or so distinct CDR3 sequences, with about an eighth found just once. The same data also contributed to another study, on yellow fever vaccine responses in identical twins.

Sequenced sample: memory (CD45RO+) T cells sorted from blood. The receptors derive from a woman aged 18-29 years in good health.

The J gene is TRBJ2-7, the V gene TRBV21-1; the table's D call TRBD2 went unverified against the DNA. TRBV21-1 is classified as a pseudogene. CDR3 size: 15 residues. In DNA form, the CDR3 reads TGTGCCAGCAGCAAAGATAAGCGGGACCGACACGAGCAGTACTTC. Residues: CASSKDKRDRHEQYF.

This chain's CDR3 is CASSRSGRGSYEQYF. The CDR3 coding sequence is TGTGCCAGCAGCCGGAGCGGGCGGGGCTCCTACGAGCAGTACTTC. The V and J genes are TRBV7-2 and TRBJ2-7; a possible D gene is TRBD2 (6 bases). The CDR3 extends over 15 amino acids. Germline V gives CDR1 SGHTA, CDR2 FQGNSA. V lost 5 bases and J 0 bases, leaving 14 bases between the germline ends.

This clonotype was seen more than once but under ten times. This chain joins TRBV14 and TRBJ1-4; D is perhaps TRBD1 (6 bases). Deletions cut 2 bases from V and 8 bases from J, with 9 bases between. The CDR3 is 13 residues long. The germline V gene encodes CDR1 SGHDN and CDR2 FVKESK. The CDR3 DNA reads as TGTGCCAGCAGCCAACCAGGGGTGGAAAAACTGTTTTTT. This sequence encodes CASSQPGVEKLFF. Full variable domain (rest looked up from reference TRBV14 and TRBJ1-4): EAGVTQFPSHSVIEKGQTVTLRCDPISGHDNLYWYRRVMGKEIKFLLHFVKESKQDESGMPNNRFLAERTGGTYSTLKVQPAELEDSGVYFCASSQPGVEKLFFGSGTQLSVL.

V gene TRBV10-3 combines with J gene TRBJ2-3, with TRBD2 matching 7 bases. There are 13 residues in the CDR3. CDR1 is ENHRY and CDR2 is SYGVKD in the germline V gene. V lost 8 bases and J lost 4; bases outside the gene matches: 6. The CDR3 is CAIAVAGADTQYF. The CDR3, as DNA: TGTGCCATCGCGGTCGCGGGAGCAGATACGCAGTATTTT.

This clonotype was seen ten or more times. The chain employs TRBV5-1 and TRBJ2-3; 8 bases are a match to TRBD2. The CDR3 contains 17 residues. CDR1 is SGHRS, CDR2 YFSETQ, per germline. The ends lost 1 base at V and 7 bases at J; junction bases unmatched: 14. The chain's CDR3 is CASSLNPPGLDINTQYF. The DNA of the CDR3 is TGCGCCAGCAGCTTGAACCCGCCGGGACTAGATATTAATACGCAGTATTTT.